One sample yielded the 12 T cell receptor beta chains listed below, sequenced in a study of blood T cell repertoires in COVID-19. Assay: immunoSEQ multiplex PCR; the TCRdb copy retains only in-frame clones and omits some. The sample carries around 260,000 clones, around 86% recorded once. The sequencing sample was made of peripheral blood. The source of these receptors is a man aged 35-49 years who had recovered from COVID-19.

The chain couples TRBV6-6 to TRBJ1-5; D is undetermined. The CDR3 consists of 11 residues. Trimming removed 5 bases from V and 9 bases from J, with 8 bases in between. From germline, CDR1 is MNHNY and CDR2 SVGAGI (reference sequence). The CDR3 DNA reads TGTGCCAGCAGTCCCCCGGGGCCCCAGCATTTT. It yields the protein CASSPPGPQHF.

A single count supports this clone. The V call is TRBV7-6, the J call TRBJ2-3; D might be TRBD2 (6 bases). This CDR3 has 15 residues. From germline, CDR1 is SGHVS and CDR2 FNYEAQ. The germline V and J ends were trimmed by 1 base and 1 base, with 9 bases remaining between them. The CDR3 sequence is CASSLVWGGTDTQYF. The CDR3 DNA reads as TGTGCCAGCAGCTTAGTGTGGGGGGGCACAGATACGCAGTATTTT.

The V gene is TRBV5-4, the J gene TRBJ2-7; 9 bases match TRBD1. The CDR3 is made up of 15 amino acids. V shed 4 bases, J shed 2 bases, and the junction held 7 bases outside the gene matches. The germline V gene has CDR1 SGHNT and CDR2 YYREEE (reference sequence). The CDR3 loop is CASSGPGQGTYEQYF. The CDR3 region has the DNA TGTGCCAGCAGCGGGCCGGGACAGGGAACCTACGAGCAGTACTTC.

This clone has a single count. CDR3 protein: CASRRGGIFTDTQYF. CDR3 DNA sequence: TGTGCCAGCAGGCGGGGGGGTATATTTACAGATACGCAGTATTTT. This chain joins TRBV2 and TRBJ2-3, with TRBD2 matching over 9 bases. There are 15 residues in the CDR3. V was pared by 6 bases and J by 3 bases, with 7 bases of the junction left unmatched. Germline V gene lookup returns CDR1 SNHLY and CDR2 FYNNEI. Together with reference TRBV2 and TRBJ2-3, the CDR3 gives the full variable domain: EPEVTQTPSHQVTQMGQEVILRCVPISNHLYFYWYRQILGQKVEFLVSFYNNEISEKSEIFDDQFSVERPDGSNFTLKIRSTKLEDSAMYFCASRRGGIFTDTQYFGPGTRLTVL.

The chain recombines TRBV5-7 with TRBJ1-1, with TRBD1 matching over 7 bases. TRBV5-7 is an ORF; its function is uncertain. CDR3 size: 13 residues. The V gene end was trimmed by 5 bases and the J gene end by 7 bases; junction bases not matched to a gene: 8. In DNA form, the CDR3 reads TGTGCCAGCAGACACCCAGACAGGGTTGAAGCTTTCTTT. Translating it yields CASRHPDRVEAFF.

This clone came up a few times. The chain is built from TRBV2 and TRBJ2-2; D unclear. The CDR3 consists of 11 residues. Germline V gene sequence: CDR1 SNHLY, CDR2 FYNNEI. V was cut by 6 bases and J by 7 bases, with 6 bases left in between. The CDR3 reads CASRDIGELFF. The CDR3 DNA reads TGTGCCAGCAGAGACATCGGGGAGCTGTTTTTT.

The rearrangement joins TRBV7-2 to TRBJ1-2; 7 bases map to TRBD1. Unmatched junction bases numbered 14, after V lost 6 bases and J lost 7 bases. In germline, CDR1 is SGHTA, CDR2 FQGNSA. This CDR3 comprises 15 residues. Here the CDR3 reads CASRRYRGQMGGYTF. The DNA for the CDR3 is TGTGCCAGCAGGCGGTACAGGGGTCAAATGGGTGGCTACACCTTC.

V and J are TRBV7-9 and TRBJ2-3; 8 nucleotides line up with TRBD1. Per the germline V gene, CDR1 is SEHNR and CDR2 is FQNEAQ (reference sequence). Unmatched junction bases numbered 4, after V lost 5 bases and J lost 6 bases. CDR3 length: 13 residues. CDR3 region: CASSLDRGDTQYF. The CDR3 nucleotides are TGTGCCAGCAGCCTAGACAGGGGCGATACGCAGTATTTT.

The chain employs TRBV7-2 and TRBJ2-7; the match to TRBD1 covers 11 bases. The V gene end was trimmed by 5 bases and the J gene end by 2 bases; junction bases not matched to a gene: 8. This CDR3 spans 16 amino acids. The V gene's germline CDR1 is SGHTA and CDR2 FQGNSA. For the CDR3, the DNA is TGTGCCAGCAGCCCCCTGGGACAGGGGGGAGCCTACGAGCAGTACTTC. This translates into CASSPLGQGGAYEQYF.

This chain connects TRBV5-1 to TRBJ2-1; 8 nucleotides match TRBD2. From germline, CDR1 is SGHRS and CDR2 YFSETQ. The J segment lost 4 bases and the V segment lost 4 bases, leaving 13 bases of the junction unmatched. The CDR3 consists of 17 residues. CDR3 bases: TGCGCCAGCAGCCTGGCCCCCCGGGGGGGCATATACAATGAGCAGTTCTTC. It encodes CASSLAPRGGIYNEQFF.

This rearrangement joins TRBV19 to TRBJ2-6; D call uncertain. Germline V lookup: CDR1 LNHDA, CDR2 SQIVND (reference sequence). Trimming pared 0 bases from V and 4 bases from J, leaving 4 bases between. This CDR3 has 14 residues. The CDR3 here is CASSIDRGANVLTF. CDR3 DNA sequence: TGTGCCAGTAGTATAGATAGAGGGGCCAACGTCCTGACTTTC.

The chain is built from TRBV9 and TRBJ2-3; D may be TRBD2 (7 bases). The CDR3 is 16 amino acids. In germline, CDR1 is SGDLS, CDR2 YYNGEE. V lost 4 bases, J lost 3 bases, and 18 bases lay in between. CDR3 sequence: CASSPGGGALTDTQYF. In nucleotides, the CDR3 is TGTGCCAGCAGCCCCGGAGGGGGGGCGCTTACAGATACGCAGTATTTT.